These T cell receptor beta chains were read from a single sample in a study of T cell repertoires in cytomegalovirus infection. In TCRdb, the reads were re-called with MiXCR into one record per CDR3 protein. The sample lists under 350,000 distinct CDR3 sequences; approximately 9.5% were seen once. Sequences were obtained from PBMCs. These receptors were collected from a human donor in good health (CMV status not recorded). Some clones in this sample may be carry-over from other donors' samples. Each CDR3 is given with its conserved first and last residue. The D gene is left open where the match is weak. Not every row has a clone size; where given, it reads once, few, many or a size class.

J	size	V	D	CDR3	DNA
TRBJ1-6	many	TRBV15	TRBD1	CATSRAWGKTGVPSPLHF	TGTGCCACCAGCAGAGCTTGGGGAAAAACAGGGGTACCTTCACCCCTCCACTTT
TRBJ2-2	.	TRBV7-9	.	CASIGQTGYGGELFF	TGTGCCAGCATTGGGCAAACAGGATACGGCGGGGAGCTGTTTTTT
TRBJ2-1	many	TRBV6-5	.	CASSPMGRGGEQFF	TGTGCCAGCAGTCCAATGGGTCGGGGTGGTGAGCAGTTCTTC
TRBJ1-1	.	TRBV18	TRBD1	CASSPRLTGGNTEAFF	TGTGCCAGCTCACCACGGTTGACAGGGGGCAACACTGAAGCTTTCTTT
TRBJ2-1	few	TRBV7-3	.	CASSLSRDEQFF	TGTGCCAGCAGCTTAAGCAGGGATGAGCAGTTCTTC
TRBJ2-5	few	TRBV6-2/TRBV6-3	TRBD1	CASRPDRGKDLQETQYF	TGTGCCAGCAGACCCGACAGGGGCAAGGACCTACAAGAGACCCAGTACTTC
TRBJ2-5	few	TRBV29-1	.	CSVEVRVGETQYF	TGCAGCGTTGAGGTCAGGGTAGGGGAGACCCAGTACTTC
TRBJ1-5	few	TRBV5-6	.	CASSLVESMGNQPQHF	TGTGCCAGCAGCCTGGTGGAGTCGATGGGTAATCAGCCCCAGCATTTT
TRBJ1-1	many	TRBV20-1	.	CSAGRAGNTEAFF	TGCAGTGCTGGAAGGGCGGGGAACACTGAAGCTTTCTTT
TRBJ2-7	.	TRBV20-1	.	CSARGPEGVGQYF	TGCAGTGCTAGAGGCCCCGAGGGGGTCGGGCAGTACTTC
TRBJ1-3	.	TRBV12-3/TRBV12-4	.	CASSFRLSGNTIYF	TGTGCCAGCAGTTTCAGGCTCTCTGGAAACACCATATATTTT
TRBJ2-3	.	TRBV28	.	CASGIGTDTQYF	TGTGCCAGCGGCATCGGCACAGATACGCAGTATTTT
TRBJ1-5	few	TRBV7-9	.	CASTKGVSQPQHF	TGTGCCAGCACCAAGGGTGTCTCTCAGCCCCAGCATTTT
TRBJ2-3	.	TRBV7-8	TRBD1	CASERDRGLDTQYF	TGTGCCAGCGAACGGGACAGGGGGCTAGATACGCAGTATTTT
TRBJ2-1	many	TRBV6-1	TRBD2	CASTTGYSGRRGSYNEQFF	TGTGCCAGCACCACTGGCTATAGCGGGAGAAGAGGCTCCTACAATGAGCAGTTCTTC
TRBJ2-5	.	TRBV10-3	TRBD2	CASLAGAQETQYF	TGTGCCTCGTTAGCGGGTGCGCAAGAGACCCAGTACTTC
TRBJ1-2	few	TRBV29-1	.	CSVGGPRTTSDGYTF	TGCAGCGTTGGTGGCCCTCGGACAACCTCAGATGGCTACACCTTC
TRBJ1-6	.	TRBV28	.	CASRLEGPYNSPLHF	TGTGCCAGCCGATTAGAAGGCCCCTATAATTCACCCCTCCACTTT
TRBJ2-7	.	TRBV7-4	TRBD2	CASSLSGASGAYEQYF	TGTGCCAGCAGCCTCTCCGGGGCTAGCGGGGCCTACGAGCAGTACTTC
TRBJ2-7	many	TRBV7-2	.	CASSLASLAGEQYF	TGTGCCAGCAGCTTAGCATCACTAGCTGGCGAGCAGTACTTC
TRBJ2-3	many	TRBV7-2	.	CASSLRPGARGHTDTQYF	TGTGCCAGCAGCTTAAGGCCGGGGGCTCGGGGCCACACAGATACGCAGTATTTT
TRBJ2-7	few	TRBV20-1	TRBD2	CSARVLAGLGYEQYF	TGCAGTGCTAGAGTACTAGCGGGACTGGGGTACGAGCAGTACTTC
TRBJ2-7	.	TRBV20-1	TRBD2	CSARDPGTSVYEQYF	TGCAGTGCTAGAGATCCCGGGACTAGCGTTTACGAGCAGTACTTC
TRBJ1-5	many	TRBV7-9	.	CASSLNRLGNQPQHF	TGTGCCAGCAGCTTAAACAGGTTGGGCAATCAGCCCCAGCATTTT
TRBJ2-1	many	TRBV7-2	TRBD2	CASSRLGTSGPYNEQFF	TGTGCCAGCAGCAGACTAGGGACTAGCGGGCCGTACAATGAGCAGTTCTTC
TRBJ2-3	.	TRBV7-9	TRBD2	CASSSGTSGFSDTQYF	TGTGCCAGCAGCTCAGGGACTAGCGGGTTCTCAGATACGCAGTATTTT
TRBJ2-1	many	TRBV7-2	TRBD2	CASSPQGLAGNEQFF	TGTGCCAGCTCTCCCCAAGGCCTAGCGGGGAATGAGCAGTTCTTC
TRBJ1-4	few	TRBV6-1	.	CASSKGRKSEKLFF	TGTGCCAGTTCGAAAGGGAGAAAGAGTGAAAAACTGTTTTTT
TRBJ2-1	few	TRBV7-2	TRBD2	CASSLWDYSYNEQFF	TGTGCCAGCAGCCTTTGGGACTACTCCTACAATGAGCAGTTCTTC
TRBJ2-7	many	TRBV7-2	TRBD2	CASSLGLAGGASEQYF	TGTGCCAGCAGCTTGGGACTAGCGGGAGGAGCTAGTGAGCAGTACTTC
TRBJ1-1	many	TRBV7-3	.	CASSLSRDTEAFF	TGTGCCAGCAGCTTAAGCAGGGACACTGAAGCTTTCTTT
TRBJ2-1	few	TRBV6-4	TRBD2	CASSDGTSYYNEQFF	TGTGCCAGCAGTGACGGGACTAGTTATTACAATGAGCAGTTCTTC